These 5 T cell receptor beta chains share one sample of origin, sequenced in a study of blood T cell repertoires in COVID-19. Sequencing used immunoSEQ multiplex PCR; TCRdb keeps in-frame clones, though not all of them. The sample has approximately 480,000 clones, roughly 87% seen once. The sequenced material came from peripheral blood. The origin of the receptors is a man aged 18 to 35 with COVID-19, enrolled during active disease.

This CDR3 is CASSLVSPDNSPLHF. The CDR3 DNA reads as TGTGCCAGCAGCTTAGTTTCCCCTGATAATTCACCCCTCCACTTT. The chain carries TRBV7-9 and TRBJ1-6; D is ambiguous. Trimming stripped 1 base from V and 5 bases from J, with 9 bases between. The CDR3 sequence is 15 residues long. Germline values: CDR1 SEHNR, CDR2 FQNEAQ (reference sequence).

This rearrangement joins TRBV23-1 to TRBJ1-6; D call uncertain. TRBV23-1 is filed as an ORF, its function uncertain. Trimming took 0 bases from V and 15 from J, leaving 12 bases between them. The CDR3 consists of 13 residues. The CDR3 DNA reads TGCGCCAGCAGTCAATCGGTAGGGAGTCACCTCCACTTT. This encodes CASSQSVGSHLHF.

This clone appeared once. The genes are TRBV10-2 and TRBJ2-5, with 15 nucleotides matching TRBD2. Germline V gives CDR1 WSHSY, CDR2 SAAADI. The trim removed 5 bases at V and 4 bases at J, leaving 5 bases unmatched. CDR3 size: 16 residues. The CDR3 protein is CASSRTSGGARETQYF. Here the CDR3 DNA reads TGCGCCAGCAGTAGGACTAGCGGGGGGGCCAGAGAGACCCAGTACTTC.

The CDR3 nucleotides read TGTGCCAGCAGGTGGACCTTAGCGACCGGGGAGCTGTTTTTT. Its translation is CASRWTLATGELFF. The V gene is TRBV27, the J gene TRBJ2-2; weak D call: TRBD2 (5 bases). Per the germline V gene, CDR1 is MNHEY and CDR2 is SMNVEV (reference sequence). V was pared by 6 bases and J by 5 bases, with 13 bases between. This CDR3 contains 14 residues.

V is TRBV11-3 and J is TRBJ1-2, with 10 bases identical to TRBD1. Germline CDR1 and CDR2: SGHNT and YENEEA. The CDR3 sequence is 16 residues long. The V and J ends lost 4 bases and 6 bases, in that order; junction bases with no gene match: 11. CDR3 nucleotide sequence: TGTGCCAGCAGCTCCCGGGACAGGGGTCGAGAGCATGGCTACACCTTC. This gives the protein CASSSRDRGREHGYTF.